The clone carrying this TCR beta chain was counted a few times. Antigen unknown. The data originate from a study of identical twins. General observations from the study: Analyses based on zero insertions could be partly confounded by invariant MAIT and iNKT cells. Within cord blood, abundant beta clonotypes carried fewer insertions, but memory repertoires showed no such trend.

TCRdb called the 5' RACE reads again in MiXCR, with one record for every CDR3 protein. The sample comprises some 600,000 distinct CDR3 sequences, 7% to 7.5% of which are singletons, and about 1.5% rests with the top ten. The CDR3 is 14 residues long. V lost 8 bases and J 0 bases, leaving 14 bases between the germline ends. Germline CDR1 is MNHEY and CDR2 is SMNVEV (reference sequence). This same sample was also part of a study on yellow fever vaccine responses in identical twins.

The source material was PBMCs. The clonotype originates from a young woman in good health. This chain links TRBV27 with TRBJ2-7; D gene uncertain. This CDR3 is CASAGWVSSYEQYF. CDR3 nucleotide sequence: TGTGCCAGCGCCGGTTGGGTTAGCTCCTACGAGCAGTACTTC.